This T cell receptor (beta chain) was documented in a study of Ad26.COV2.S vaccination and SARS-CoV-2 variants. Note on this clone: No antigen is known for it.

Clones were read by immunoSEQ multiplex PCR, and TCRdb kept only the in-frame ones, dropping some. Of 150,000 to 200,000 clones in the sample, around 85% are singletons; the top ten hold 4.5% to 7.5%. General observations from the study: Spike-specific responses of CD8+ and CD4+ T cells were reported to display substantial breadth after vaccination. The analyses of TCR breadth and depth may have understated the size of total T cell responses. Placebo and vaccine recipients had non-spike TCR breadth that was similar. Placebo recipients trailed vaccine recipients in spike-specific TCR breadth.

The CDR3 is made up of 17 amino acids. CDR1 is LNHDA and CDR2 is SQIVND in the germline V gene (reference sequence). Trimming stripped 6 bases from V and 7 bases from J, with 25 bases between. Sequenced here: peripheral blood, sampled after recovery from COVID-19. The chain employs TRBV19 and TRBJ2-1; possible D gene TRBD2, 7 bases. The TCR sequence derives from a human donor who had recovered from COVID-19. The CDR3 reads CASRPDPLAEGVNEQFF. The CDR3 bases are TGTGCCAGTAGACCCGACCCGCTAGCGGAGGGGGTTAATGAGCAGTTCTTC.